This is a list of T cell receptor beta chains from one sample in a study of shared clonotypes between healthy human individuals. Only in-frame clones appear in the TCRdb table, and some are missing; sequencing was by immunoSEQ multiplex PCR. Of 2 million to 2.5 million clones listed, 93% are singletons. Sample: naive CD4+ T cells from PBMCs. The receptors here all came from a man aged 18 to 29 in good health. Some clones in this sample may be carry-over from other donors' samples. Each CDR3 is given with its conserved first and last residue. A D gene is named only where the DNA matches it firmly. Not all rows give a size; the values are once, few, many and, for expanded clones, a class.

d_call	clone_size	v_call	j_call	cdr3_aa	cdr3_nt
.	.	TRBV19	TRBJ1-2	CASSQTRGIYGYTF	TGTGCCAGTAGTCAAACCAGGGGAATCTATGGCTACACCTTC
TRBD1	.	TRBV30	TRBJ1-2	CAWSGGQGFYGYTF	TGTGCCTGGAGTGGGGGACAGGGTTTCTATGGCTACACCTTC
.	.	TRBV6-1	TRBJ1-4	CASRQPANEKLFF	TGTGCCAGCAGGCAGCCGGCTAATGAAAAACTGTTTTTT
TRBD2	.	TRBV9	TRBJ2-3	CASSVPSGISDTQYF	TGTGCCAGCAGCGTACCTAGCGGGATATCAGATACGCAGTATTTT
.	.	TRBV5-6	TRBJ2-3	CASHPTPGAGTDTQYF	TGTGCCAGCCACCCTACACCGGGGGCCGGCACAGATACGCAGTATTTT
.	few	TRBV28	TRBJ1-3	CASSTTGNTIYF	TGTGCCAGCAGTACCACTGGAAACACCATATATTTT
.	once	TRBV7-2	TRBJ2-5	CASTPPWVSQETQYF	TGTGCCAGCACTCCGCCCTGGGTGAGTCAAGAGACCCAGTACTTC
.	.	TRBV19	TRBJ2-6	CASSIEGTGANVLTF	TGTGCCAGTAGTATCGAGGGAACTGGGGCCAACGTCCTGACTTTC
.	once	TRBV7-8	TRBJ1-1	CASSAPGSMNTEAFF	TGTGCCAGCAGCGCACCGGGTTCTATGAACACTGAAGCTTTCTTT
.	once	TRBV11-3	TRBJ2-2	CASSLTLWGTVNTGELFF	TGTGCCAGCAGCTTAACTCTGTGGGGGACTGTGAACACCGGGGAGCTGTTTTTT
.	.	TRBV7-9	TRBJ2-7	CASSPRRGPGSDEQYF	TGTGCCAGCAGCCCACGGAGGGGTCCGGGCTCGGACGAGCAGTACTTC
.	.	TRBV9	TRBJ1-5	CASSADSGNQPQHF	TGTGCCAGCAGCGCGGACAGCGGCAATCAGCCCCAGCATTTT
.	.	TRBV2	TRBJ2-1	CASSAVVGSGNEQFF	TGTGCCAGCAGTGCGGTTGTCGGGAGTGGAAATGAGCAGTTCTTC
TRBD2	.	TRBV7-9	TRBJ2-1	CASSWTSFNEQFF	TGTGCCAGCAGCTGGACTAGTTTTAATGAGCAGTTCTTC
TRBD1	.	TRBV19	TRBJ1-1	CASSLPGQGGTEAFF	TGTGCCAGTAGTCTACCCGGACAGGGGGGCACTGAAGCTTTCTTT
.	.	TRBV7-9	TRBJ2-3	CASSYRLGQFTDTQYF	TGTGCCAGCAGCTACCGGTTAGGACAGTTCACAGATACGCAGTATTTT
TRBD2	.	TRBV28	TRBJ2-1	CASSLTSSGSYNEQFF	TGTGCCAGCAGTTTAACATCTAGCGGGAGTTACAATGAGCAGTTCTTC
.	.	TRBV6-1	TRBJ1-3	CASSEVGAGGNTIYF	TGTGCCAGCAGTGAAGTAGGTGCGGGTGGAAACACCATATATTTT
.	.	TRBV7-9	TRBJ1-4	CASSPRGAEKLFF	TGTGCCAGCAGCCCCCGGGGCGCTGAAAAACTGTTTTTT
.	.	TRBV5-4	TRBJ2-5	CASSPYPGETQYF	TGTGCCAGCAGCCCTTATCCTGGAGAGACCCAGTACTTC
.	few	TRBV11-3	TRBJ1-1	CASSPLDRNTEAFF	TGTGCCAGCAGCCCGCTGGACAGGAACACTGAAGCTTTCTTT
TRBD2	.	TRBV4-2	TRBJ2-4	CASSQDSGGGKNIQYF	TGTGCCAGCAGCCAAGATTCGGGAGGTGGCAAAAACATTCAGTACTTC
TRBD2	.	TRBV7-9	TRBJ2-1	CASSPTSASYNEQFF	TGTGCCAGCAGCCCTACTAGCGCATCCTACAATGAGCAGTTCTTC
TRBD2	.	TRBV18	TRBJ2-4	CASSLGAGWNIQYF	TGTGCCAGCTCCCTTGGAGCGGGATGGAACATTCAGTACTTC
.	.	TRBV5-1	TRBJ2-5	CASSLLVRGTQETQYF	TGCGCCAGCAGCTTGCTTGTCCGGGGGACCCAAGAGACCCAGTACTTC
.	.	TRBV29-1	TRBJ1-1	CSVDEGGGTEAFF	TGCAGCGTTGACGAAGGAGGGGGGACTGAAGCTTTCTTT
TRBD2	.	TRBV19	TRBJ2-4	CASSIVLAGGVAKNIQYF	TGTGCCAGTAGTATTGTTCTAGCGGGAGGAGTAGCCAAAAACATTCAGTACTTC
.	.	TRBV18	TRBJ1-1	CASSPGIQMNTEAFF	TGTGCCAGCTCACCGGGTATACAGATGAACACTGAAGCTTTCTTT